This T cell receptor (beta chain) emerged from a study of identical twins. As to this clonotype: Its specificity is not known.

The V and J ends lost 9 bases and 6 bases respectively, with 21 bases between them. The germline V gene has CDR1 MDHEN and CDR2 SYDVKM. The CDR3 sequence is 14 residues long. TCRdb ran MiXCR on the 5' RACE reads and lists one entry per CDR3 protein. The profile covers 400,000 to 500,000 distinct CDR3 sequences, with roughly 18% appearing a single time and around 10% taken by the ten largest. Findings of the study overall: Excess sharing by twins proved weaker in beta out-of-frame sequences. With monozygotic twins, out-of-frame TCR alpha sharing exceeded what models estimated. Excess low generation probability was seen in twin-shared out-of-frame alpha sequences. In drawing conclusions, the study used cross-sectional statistical analysis and did not follow the same donors.

The V gene is TRBV28, the J gene TRBJ2-7; weak D call: TRBD2 (6 bases). The TCR comes from a man in his fifties in good health. Sample: naive T cells sorted from blood. CDR3 amino acids: CASPPGLEPREQYF. In DNA, the CDR3 is TGTGCCAGTCCCCCGGGACTCGAACCCCGCGAGCAGTACTTC.